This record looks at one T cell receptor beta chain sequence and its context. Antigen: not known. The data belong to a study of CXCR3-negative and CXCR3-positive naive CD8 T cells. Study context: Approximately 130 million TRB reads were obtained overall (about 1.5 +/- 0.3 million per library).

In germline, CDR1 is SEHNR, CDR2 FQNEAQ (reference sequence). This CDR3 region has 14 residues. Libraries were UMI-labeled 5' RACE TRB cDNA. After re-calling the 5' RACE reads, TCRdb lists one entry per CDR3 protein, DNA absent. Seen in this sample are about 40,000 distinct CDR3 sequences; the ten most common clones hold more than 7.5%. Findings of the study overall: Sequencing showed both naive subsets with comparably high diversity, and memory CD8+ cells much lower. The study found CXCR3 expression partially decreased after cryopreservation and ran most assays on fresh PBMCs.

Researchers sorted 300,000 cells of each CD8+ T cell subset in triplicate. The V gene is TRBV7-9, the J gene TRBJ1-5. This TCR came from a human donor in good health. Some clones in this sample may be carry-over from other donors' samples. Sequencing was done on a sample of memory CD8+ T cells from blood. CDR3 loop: CASSSKGLNQPQHF.